This TCR beta chain originates from a study of post-analysis software for immune sequencing data. Across the study: Progressive-relapsing, secondary progressive and relapsing-remitting multiple sclerosis were among the disease courses included. Overall study findings and caveats: The F measure placed samples prepared in the same batch into strongly shared clusters. In patients, about 5 TRBV segments were more frequent than in controls, with TRBV5-6, TRBV5-1 and TRBV20-1 among them.

Libraries were made from TCR beta cDNA, and they carried unique molecular identifiers. With roughly 1 to 11 million T cells as the source, some 500,000 cDNA molecules resulted. TCRdb recomputed calls from the PCR reads with MiXCR, one row per CDR3 protein. The table includes some 500,000 distinct CDR3 sequences, roughly 46% detected once. A remark on this clonotype: What it recognizes is unknown.

The CDR3 consists of 14 residues. V lost 0 bases, J lost 6 bases, and 12 bases lay in between. Germline V gene data show CDR1 as SGHTA and CDR2 as FQGNSA. The sample was blood. The clonotype comes from a girl aged 10-17 years with multiple sclerosis. The V and J genes are TRBV7-2 and TRBJ2-7; D ambiguous. In DNA, the CDR3 is TGTGCCAGCAGCTTAGCCACTACCCTGCGCGAGCAGTACTTC. It translates to CASSLATTLREQYF. The whole variable domain, filled in from reference TRBV7-2 and TRBJ2-7, reads GAGVSQSPSNKVTEKGKDVELRCDPISGHTALYWYRQSLGQGLEFLIYFQGNSAPDKSGLPSDRFSAERTGGSVSTLTIQRTQQEDSAVYLCASSLATTLREQYFGPGTRLTVT.